One and the same sample provided the 29 T cell receptor beta chains below, sequenced in a study of CD8+CD57+ T cells in acquired aplastic anemia. TCR beta VDJ and CDR3 profiling used genomic DNA as template. TCRdb passed the reads through MiXCR, listing each CDR3 protein once. The data contain about 200,000 distinct CDR3 sequences, 50% to 70% of them singletons. Patients included in sequencing had previously demonstrated CD8+CD57+ cell expansion by flow cytometry. The material sequenced was sorted CD4+, CD8+, or CD8+CD57+ T cells (not recorded which) from PBMCs. These receptors were taken from a human donor with aplastic anemia.

The chain carries TRBV20-1 and TRBJ2-5; perhaps TRBD2 as D (5 bases). The CDR3 spans 13 residues. V was shortened by 6 bases and J by 0 bases, with 11 bases between the two germline ends. Germline loops: CDR1 DFQATT, CDR2 SNEGSKA (reference sequence). In DNA, the CDR3 is TGCAGTGCCACGAGAGGGTACCAAGAGACCCAGTACTTC. Amino acid sequence: CSATRGYQETQYF.

The chain has TRBV15 and TRBJ2-5; D is unresolved. The germline CDR1 and CDR2 sequences are LNHNV and YYDKDF (reference sequence). V lost 6 bases, J lost 3 bases, and 8 bases lay in between. The CDR3 contains 12 residues. In nucleotides, the CDR3 is TGTGCCACCAGGAGCGAGGAAGAGACCCAGTACTTC. This gives the protein CATRSEEETQYF.

This chain links TRBV19 with TRBJ1-1; D gene uncertain. This CDR3 has 17 amino acids. V was clipped by 0 bases and J by 0 bases, with 14 bases between them. The germline V gene has CDR1 LNHDA and CDR2 SQIVND (reference sequence). CDR3 protein: CASSIEGYLALNTEAFF. CDR3 sequence (DNA): TGTGCCAGTAGTATAGAAGGGTATCTCGCCTTGAACACTGAAGCTTTCTTT.

This clonotype came up many times. The chain carries TRBV30 and TRBJ2-7, with D maybe TRBD1 (6 bases). CDR1 GTSNPN and CDR2 SVGIG come from the germline V gene (reference sequence). V was pared by 5 bases and J by 1 base, with 9 bases between. This CDR3 comprises 12 residues. Here the CDR3 reads CAWGGQSYEQYF. The CDR3 DNA sequence: TGTGCCTGGGGCGGACAGTCCTACGAGCAGTACTTC.

A few counts support this clonotype. This sequence joins TRBV25-1 and TRBJ2-3, with unresolved D. CDR1 is MGHDK, CDR2 SYGVNS, per germline. Trimming stripped 3 bases from V and 2 bases from J, with 9 bases between. This CDR3 contains 14 residues. The CDR3 protein is CASSDARSTDTQYF. The CDR3, as DNA: TGTGCCAGCAGTGACGCGAGATCCACAGATACGCAGTATTTT.

This chain joins TRBV20-1 and TRBJ1-1; D remains unclear. The CDR3 sequence is 14 residues long. The ends were cut back, 5 bases at V and 2 bases at J, with 15 bases in the middle. Germline-derived CDR1 and CDR2 are DFQATT and SNEGSKA (reference sequence). The CDR3 region has the DNA TGCAGTGCTCCTCATACCACACCTAACACTGAAGCTTTCTTT. It yields the protein CSAPHTTPNTEAFF.

This clonotype occurred many times. The V gene is TRBV6-5, the J gene TRBJ1-1; a weak D match, TRBD1 (6 bases). Germline lookup yields CDR1 MNHEY and CDR2 SVGAGI. The V and J ends lost 2 bases and 4 bases respectively, with 11 bases between them. CDR3 size: 14 residues. CDR3 amino acids: CASSYTGKSTEAFF. In nucleotides, the CDR3 is TGTGCCAGCAGTTACACAGGGAAGTCCACTGAAGCTTTCTTT.

The chain joins TRBV10-3 to TRBJ2-2, with D perhaps TRBD1 or TRBD2 (5 bases each). Germline V gene lookup returns CDR1 ENHRY and CDR2 SYGVKD. V was trimmed by 0 bases and J by 7 bases, leaving 15 bases between them. This CDR3 region has 16 residues. The CDR3 here is CAISESPRGGSGELFF. The DNA of the CDR3 is TGTGCCATCAGTGAGTCACCTCGTGGGGGTAGCGGGGAGCTGTTTTTT.

The genes are TRBV29-1 and TRBJ1-6; 7 nucleotides agree with TRBD1. V was pared by 4 bases and J by 0 bases, with 15 bases of the junction left unmatched. Germline CDR1 is SQVTM and CDR2 is ANQGSEA. The CDR3 totals 19 residues. DNA of the CDR3: TGCAGCGTTGGGGGGACTCCGGGACAGCGGAGCTCCTATAATTCACCCCTCCACTTT. Translated, it gives CSVGGTPGQRSSYNSPLHF.

This clonotype was seen a handful of times. The chain combines TRBV28 with TRBJ2-3; 11 bases fit TRBD2. Germline loops: CDR1 MDHEN, CDR2 SYDVKM. The V segment lost 5 bases and the J segment 2 bases; nucleotides outside the gene matches: 3. CDR3 length: 15 residues. CDR3: CASSLGLADTDTQYF. In nucleotides, the CDR3 is TGTGCCAGCAGTCTGGGACTAGCGGACACAGATACGCAGTATTTT. Full variable domain (rest looked up from reference TRBV28 and TRBJ2-3): DVKVTQSSRYLVKRTGEKVFLECVQDMDHENMFWYRQDPGLGLRLIYFSYDVKMKEKGDIPEGYSVSREKKERFSLILESASTNQTSMYLCASSLGLADTDTQYFGPGTRLTVL.

J is TRBJ2-3 and V is TRBV2; TRBD2 agrees at 16 bases. Germline V gene sequence: CDR1 SNHLY, CDR2 FYNNEI. V lost 6 bases and J lost 5; bases outside the gene matches: 8. This CDR3 contains 17 residues. The CDR3 protein is CASSTGTSGGARDTQYF. Here the CDR3 DNA reads TGTGCCAGCAGCACCGGGACTAGCGGGGGGGCGAGAGATACGCAGTATTTT. The variable domain in full, with the rest retrieved from reference TRBV2 and TRBJ2-3, is EPEVTQTPSHQVTQMGQEVILRCVPISNHLYFYWYRQILGQKVEFLVSFYNNEISEKSEIFDDQFSVERPDGSNFTLKIRSTKLEDSAMYFCASSTGTSGGARDTQYFGPGTRLTVL.

In the case of this clonotype: At one end, the junction sequence differs from germline, possibly due to a read error. The rearrangement links TRBV15 to TRBJ2-7; D perhaps matches TRBD2 (7 bases). The CDR3 is made up of 16 amino acids. CDR1 LNHNV and CDR2 YYDKDF come from the germline V gene (reference sequence). CDR3 protein: CAASSSVRGRGNEQYF. Here the CDR3 DNA reads TGTGCCGCCAGCAGCTCGGTGCGGGGGCGCGGCAACGAGCAGTACTTC.

The rearrangement joins TRBV7-3 to TRBJ1-5, with 9 bases lining up with TRBD1. The CDR3 is 12 amino acids. Germline V gene lookup returns CDR1 SGHTA and CDR2 FQGTGA. V lost 6 bases, J lost 9 bases, and 3 bases stayed unmatched. CDR3 in amino acids: CASRDRGAPQHF. In nucleotides, the CDR3 is TGTGCCAGCAGGGACAGGGGAGCGCCCCAGCATTTT.

The chain recombines TRBV11-1 with TRBJ2-1; 7 positions agree with TRBD1. Trimming cost V 5 bases and J 7 bases; bases outside gene matches: 11. Germline V CDR1 and CDR2: SGHAT, FQDESV (reference sequence). This CDR3 comprises 15 residues. CDR3 amino acids: CASSERQGNWNEQFF. The DNA for the CDR3 is TGTGCCAGCAGCGAGAGACAGGGTAATTGGAATGAGCAGTTCTTC.

The rearrangement uses TRBV7-8 and TRBJ1-1, with D possibly being TRBD1 (5 bases). CDR1 and CDR2 from the germline V gene are SGHVS and FQNEAQ. V lost 2 bases to trimming and J lost 0 bases, with 10 bases between them. The CDR3 covers 15 residues. The CDR3 protein is CASSLRGELNTEAFF. The CDR3 DNA is TGTGCCAGCAGCTTAAGGGGTGAACTGAACACTGAAGCTTTCTTT. Variable domain in full (rest from reference TRBV7-8 and TRBJ1-1): GAGVSQSPRYKVAKRGQDVALRCDPISGHVSLFWYQQALGQGPEFLTYFQNEAQLDKSGLPSDRFFAERPEGSVSTLKIQRTQQEDSAVYLCASSLRGELNTEAFFGQGTRLTVV.

V gene TRBV5-6 combines with J gene TRBJ1-1, with D unclear. V dropped 0 bases and J dropped 0 bases, with 9 bases sitting between them. This CDR3 has 15 residues. Germline V gives CDR1 SGHDT, CDR2 YYEEEE. Here the CDR3 reads CASSLETELNTEAFF. The CDR3 coding sequence is TGTGCCAGCAGCTTGGAGACGGAACTGAACACTGAAGCTTTCTTT.

The J gene is TRBJ2-6, the V gene TRBV7-9; 8 bases map to TRBD2. The V gene end was trimmed by 0 bases and the J gene end by 4 bases; junction bases not matched to a gene: 11. The germline V gene has CDR1 SEHNR and CDR2 FQNEAQ (reference sequence). CDR3 size: 19 residues. This CDR3 is CASSLAFSGKLKGANVLTF. DNA for the CDR3: TGTGCCAGCAGCTTAGCTTTTAGCGGGAAATTGAAGGGGGCCAACGTCCTGACTTTC. Filled out from reference TRBV7-9 and TRBJ2-6, the complete variable domain reads DTGVSQNPRHKITKRGQNVTFRCDPISEHNRLYWYRQTLGQGPEFLTYFQNEAQLEKSRLLSDRFSAERPKGSFSTLEIQRTEQGDSAMYLCASSLAFSGKLKGANVLTFGAGSRLTVL.

This chain joins TRBV19 and TRBJ1-2, with D unresolved. V gave up 6 bases and J gave up 10 bases, with 18 bases separating them. The germline V gene encodes CDR1 LNHDA and CDR2 SQIVND (reference sequence). CDR3 length equals 13 residues. The CDR3 DNA reads TGTGCCAGTAGCTACGAAAGACACAACTCCTACACCTTC. This codes for CASSYERHNSYTF.

The table lists this clonotype with a few counts. The chain couples TRBV20-1 to TRBJ2-7, with D perhaps matching TRBD1 or TRBD2 (5 bases each). V was clipped by 0 bases and J by 0 bases, with 15 bases between them. This CDR3 has 16 amino acids. Germline CDR1 DFQATT, CDR2 SNEGSKA (reference sequence). CDR3 sequence (DNA): TGCAGTGCTAGAGATAACTTACGGGGACCCTCCTACGAGCAGTACTTC. It codes for CSARDNLRGPSYEQYF.

The rearrangement links TRBV9 to TRBJ2-1, with 8 bases that match TRBD2. V lost 0 bases and J lost 4; bases outside the gene matches: 6. The V gene's germline CDR1 is SGDLS and CDR2 YYNGEE. The CDR3 runs to 16 residues. The CDR3 sequence: CASSVVERGRYNEQFF. The CDR3 DNA follows: TGTGCCAGCAGCGTAGTGGAGCGGGGGAGGTACAATGAGCAGTTCTTC.

The chain couples TRBV7-9 to TRBJ2-3; 7 nucleotides agree with TRBD1. The CDR3 covers 14 residues. The germline gives CDR1 SEHNR, CDR2 FQNEAQ (reference sequence). The trim removed 5 bases at V and 3 bases at J, leaving 5 bases unmatched. CDR3 bases: TGTGCCAGCAGCGATCCAGGGGGAACAGATACGCAGTATTTT. It encodes CASSDPGGTDTQYF.

This sequence joins TRBV20-1 and TRBJ1-2; 7 bases line up with TRBD1. The CDR3 loop spans 11 amino acids. CDR1 DFQATT and CDR2 SNEGSKA come from the germline V gene (reference sequence). Trimming took 2 bases from V and 8 from J; bases not matched to a gene: 2. This CDR3 is CSARYRGGYTF. The CDR3 DNA reads as TGCAGTGCTAGATACAGGGGAGGCTACACCTTC.

Only a few counts were recorded for this clonotype. The chain uses TRBV2 and TRBJ1-2; D ambiguous. The CDR3 spans 14 residues. V lost 6 bases to trimming and J lost 7 bases, with 18 bases between them. CDR1 and CDR2 from the germline V gene are SNHLY and FYNNEI. The CDR3 DNA sequence: TGTGCCAGCAGGGCGGGCCCTCGAGCGGGTGGCTACACCTTC. Its protein product is CASRAGPRAGGYTF.

About this clonotype: One end of the junction is discordant with germline, which a read error may explain. V gene TRBV20-1 combines with J gene TRBJ2-2; 13 bases are shared with TRBD2. The CDR3 extends over 16 amino acids. Per the germline V gene, CDR1 is DFQATT and CDR2 is SNEGSKA (reference sequence). Here the CDR3 DNA reads TGTAGTGCTGCCGGGACTAGCGGGGCGAACACCGGGGAGCTGTTTTTT. Protein product: CSAAGTSGANTGELFF.

This clonotype was seen a few times. The CDR3 protein is CSARVGGLNSPLHF. Written as DNA, the CDR3 is TGCAGTGCTAGAGTTGGGGGTTTGAATTCACCCCTCCACTTT. The genes are TRBV20-1 and TRBJ1-6, with a weak D call TRBD1 (5 bases). V shed 1 base and J shed 7 bases, with 11 bases lying between them. CDR3 length equals 14 residues. CDR1 and CDR2 (germline): DFQATT, SNEGSKA (reference sequence).

The chain recombines TRBV6-4 with TRBJ1-2; 7 nucleotides align to TRBD1. The V gene's germline CDR1 is MRHNA and CDR2 SNTAGT. CDR3 length: 15 residues. V shed 1 base, J shed 3 bases, and the junction held 5 bases outside the gene matches. CDR3 protein: CASSDFPGQYYGYTF. The CDR3 bases are TGTGCCAGCAGTGACTTTCCGGGACAGTACTATGGCTACACCTTC.

This clonotype appeared many times. V is TRBV11-2 and J is TRBJ2-1; 8 nucleotides line up with TRBD1. The germline V gene has CDR1 SGHAT and CDR2 FQNNGV. J lost 4 bases, V lost 4 bases, and 9 bases had no gene match. This CDR3 comprises 16 residues. The chain's CDR3 is CASSSQGQGAYNEQFF. CDR3 in DNA: TGTGCCAGCAGCTCCCAGGGCCAGGGGGCATACAATGAGCAGTTCTTC.

This clonotype has a handful of counts. The rearrangement joins TRBV20-1 to TRBJ1-6; tentatively, D is TRBD1 (5 bases). CDR1 DFQATT and CDR2 SNEGSKA come from the germline V gene (reference sequence). The CDR3 length is 14 residues. Trimming pared 3 bases from V and 7 bases from J, leaving 13 bases between. The CDR3 sequence: CSASSSRDNSPLHF. As DNA, the CDR3 is TGCAGTGCTAGTTCTAGCCGGGACAATTCACCCCTCCACTTT.

The chain links TRBV9 to TRBJ2-3; a possible D gene is TRBD2 (6 bases). This CDR3 comprises 13 residues. The germline V gene has CDR1 SGDLS and CDR2 YYNGEE. With 3 bases removed from V and 5 bases from J, the gap between germline ends came to 10 bases. DNA of the CDR3: TGTGCCAGCAGCGGGGGGGTCAAAGATACGCAGTATTTT. Translation gives CASSGGVKDTQYF.